A selection of T cell receptor beta chains follows, all from one sample in a study of shared clonotypes between healthy human individuals. This table comes from immunoSEQ multiplex PCR, and its TCRdb copy is limited to in-frame clones, with some not included. This sample has fewer than 1.8 million clones, with about 98.5% found just once. The sample consisted of naive CD4+ T cells sorted from blood. Receptors originate from a man aged 25 to 45 in good health. CDR3s include the opening cysteine and the closing phenylalanine or tryptophan. D genes are given only for firm matches. Not every row has a clone size; where given, it reads once, few, many or a size class.

-	-	TRBV5-4	TRBJ2-3	TGTGCCAGCAGCTACGACTACGCTCTCGGCACAGATACGCAGTATTTT	CASSYDYALGTDTQYF
TRBD1	once	TRBV18	TRBJ2-3	TGTGCCAGCTCACCATTGGCGGGACAGGGGGCGAAAGATACGCAGTATTTT	CASSPLAGQGAKDTQYF
TRBD1	-	TRBV7-9	TRBJ1-5	TGTGCCAGCAGCTCAGGACAGGGGGCAGGCCAGCCCCAGCATTTT	CASSSGQGAGQPQHF
TRBD1	-	TRBV11-2	TRBJ1-4	TGTGCCAGCAGCGTATCAGGGGGCATCGGTGAAAAACTGTTTTTT	CASSVSGGIGEKLFF
-	-	TRBV6-5	TRBJ2-3	TGTGCCAGCAGTTACTCGAGTCGACAGAGCACAGATACGCAGTATTTT	CASSYSSRQSTDTQYF
-	-	TRBV5-1	TRBJ2-1	TGCGCCAGCAGCTTGGATAGTGAGCAGTTCTTC	CASSLDSEQFF
-	-	TRBV10-3	TRBJ2-7	TGTGCCATCGGCGGGGAAGGGGCCTACGAGCAGTACTTC	CAIGGEGAYEQYF
TRBD1	-	TRBV5-1	TRBJ1-1	TGCGCCAGCAGCCGGGGGCCAGGGGGCACTGAAGCTTTCTTT	CASSRGPGGTEAFF
TRBD1	-	TRBV27	TRBJ1-2	TGTGCCAGCAGGAGGACAGGTACCTATGGCTACACCTTC	CASRRTGTYGYTF
-	-	TRBV2	TRBJ1-2	TGTGCCAGCAGGGGAACTAACTATGGCTACACCTTC	CASRGTNYGYTF
TRBD2	-	TRBV7-2	TRBJ2-1	TGTGCCAGCAGCTTAGATAGCGGGCCATACAATGAGCAGTTCTTC	CASSLDSGPYNEQFF
-	-	TRBV28	TRBJ2-7	TGTGCCAGCAAATTCTCAGGAGGTCCCTACGAGCAGTACTTC	CASKFSGGPYEQYF
-	-	TRBV5-4	TRBJ1-1	TGTGCCAGCAGCCTAAAGGGGGGTAACACTGAAGCTTTCTTT	CASSLKGGNTEAFF
-	-	TRBV18	TRBJ2-3	TGTGCCAGCTCACCACGGCAGATTCGGACAGATACGCAGTATTTT	CASSPRQIRTDTQYF
-	-	TRBV27	TRBJ2-7	TGTGCCAGCAGGGGCTGGAGCTCCTACGAGCAGTACTTC	CASRGWSSYEQYF
TRBD1	-	TRBV7-9	TRBJ2-2	TGTGCCAGCAGCTTACTAGGGGGCCCCGGGGAGCTGTTTTTT	CASSLLGGPGELFF
TRBD1	-	TRBV29-1	TRBJ2-1	TGCAGCGGGGGTGGAGGGACAGGGGGCTACAATGAGCAGTTCTTC	CSGGGGTGGYNEQFF
-	-	TRBV7-6	TRBJ2-7	TGTGCCAGCACCATTGGGGCGAGCTCCTACGAGCAGTACTTC	CASTIGASSYEQYF
TRBD2	-	TRBV27	TRBJ2-1	TGTGCCAGCAGTTTTTCTAGCGGGAGGTGGGGGCTTTACAATGAGCAGTTCTTC	CASSFSSGRWGLYNEQFF
TRBD2	-	TRBV7-3	TRBJ2-1	TGTGCCAGCAGCGCCTCCGGGACTAGCGGAACCAATGAGCAGTTCTTC	CASSASGTSGTNEQFF
-	-	TRBV19	TRBJ1-1	TGTGCCAGTAGCCATCAGAACACTGAAGCTTTCTTT	CASSHQNTEAFF
-	-	TRBV5-5	TRBJ1-1	TGTGCCAGCAGCTTGGTCCCAGGCATGAACACTGAAGCTTTCTTT	CASSLVPGMNTEAFF
TRBD2	-	TRBV7-2	TRBJ2-1	TGTGCCAGCAGCTTACCGGGACTAACTAGCGTCAATGAGCAGTTCTTC	CASSLPGLTSVNEQFF
-	-	TRBV5-1	TRBJ1-1	TGCGCCAGCAGCTTGGATTGGGGCGGGACATGGGCTTTCTTT	CASSLDWGGTWAFF
-	-	TRBV11-2	TRBJ2-5	TGTGCCAGCAGCTTAGGGCAGCTCCAAGAGACCCAGTACTTC	CASSLGQLQETQYF
TRBD1	-	TRBV7-6	TRBJ1-2	TGTGCCAGCAGCCCCGGGACAGGGGGCAACTATGGCTACACCTTC	CASSPGTGGNYGYTF
TRBD1	-	TRBV9	TRBJ2-5	TGTGCCAGCAGCGTAGGACAGGGGAGCGAGACCCAGTACTTC	CASSVGQGSETQYF
-	-	TRBV10-1	TRBJ2-2	TGCGCCAGCAGCAGGACAGTTCCCACCGGGGAGCTGTTTTTT	CASSRTVPTGELFF
-	-	TRBV4-1	TRBJ2-1	TGCGCCAGCAGCCAAGATAGCCCATCAGGGACCTACAATGAGCAGTTCTTC	CASSQDSPSGTYNEQFF
-	-	TRBV27	TRBJ1-2	TGTGCCAGCAGTTTATCGACGCGGATTGGCTATGGCTACACCTTC	CASSLSTRIGYGYTF
TRBD2	-	TRBV7-3	TRBJ2-7	TGTGCCAGCAACCAGCGGGGAGATTACGAGCAGTACTTC	CASNQRGDYEQYF
TRBD1	once	TRBV2	TRBJ2-1	TGTGCCAGCAGTGTGACAGGGTTCTCATCCGAGCAGTTCTTC	CASSVTGFSSEQFF
-	-	TRBV20-1	TRBJ2-3	TGCAGTGCTAGCGGGAATACGCAGTATTTT	CSASGNTQYF
-	-	TRBV5-5	TRBJ2-3	TGTGCCAGCAGCTTGGCCCCGACTAGTTCAGATACGCAGTATTTT	CASSLAPTSSDTQYF
TRBD2	-	TRBV18	TRBJ2-1	TGTGCCAGCTCACCGAGAGCGGGAGGGCTCAATGAGCAGTTCTTC	CASSPRAGGLNEQFF
-	-	TRBV5-4	TRBJ2-7	TGTGCCAGCAGCCCGGACGCTATCTACGAGCAGTACTTC	CASSPDAIYEQYF
TRBD1	-	TRBV4-3	TRBJ2-2	TGCGCCAGCAGCCAGACGGACAGGGCCCGGGAGCTGTTTTTT	CASSQTDRARELFF
TRBD2	-	TRBV2	TRBJ2-5	TGTGCCAGCAAGGCGGGAGTCCAAGAGACCCAGTACTTC	CASKAGVQETQYF
-	-	TRBV5-1	TRBJ1-4	TGCGCCAGCAGCTTGGGCGTCACTAATGAAAAACTGTTTTTT	CASSLGVTNEKLFF
-	-	TRBV11-1	TRBJ2-3	TGTGCCAGCAGCCACCTCCGGGGAGCCAGCACAGATACGCAGTATTTT	CASSHLRGASTDTQYF
-	-	TRBV6-5	TRBJ1-4	TGTGCCAGCAGGAGAGTATCCAATGAAAAACTGTTTTTT	CASRRVSNEKLFF
TRBD1	-	TRBV27	TRBJ2-7	TGTGCCAGCAGTCAAAGGGACAGCTTAATCGAGCAGTACTTC	CASSQRDSLIEQYF
-	-	TRBV5-1	TRBJ1-3	TGCGCCAGCAGCTTGGACGGATACACCATATATTTT	CASSLDGYTIYF
-	-	TRBV30	TRBJ2-1	TGTGCCTCCGGGACCCCCGGCGGAGAGCAGTTCTTC	CASGTPGGEQFF
-	-	TRBV5-5	TRBJ1-1	TGTGCCAGCAGCGCAGCCCGGGCGAACACTGAAGCTTTCTTT	CASSAARANTEAFF
TRBD1	-	TRBV29-1	TRBJ1-1	TGCAGCGTTGAACAGGGGGCGTGGACTGAAGCTTTCTTT	CSVEQGAWTEAFF
-	-	TRBV18	TRBJ1-1	TGTGCCAGCTCACCACCGACGCTGGGCCAAGCTTTCTTT	CASSPPTLGQAFF
-	-	TRBV25-1	TRBJ1-1	TGTGCCAGCAGTGTAACAGGGTTCATGAACACTGAAGCTTTCTTT	CASSVTGFMNTEAFF
TRBD1	-	TRBV7-8	TRBJ2-1	TGTGCCAGCAGCAAAAGACAGGGTCCGAATGAGCAGTTCTTC	CASSKRQGPNEQFF
TRBD2	-	TRBV30	TRBJ2-1	TGTGCCTGGAGTCCCTTAGCGGGAGGCCCTTACAATGAGCAGTTCTTC	CAWSPLAGGPYNEQFF
-	once	TRBV5-1	TRBJ2-7	TGCGCCAGCAGCTTGACAGGGATGGTGGGGTACGAGCAGTACTTC	CASSLTGMVGYEQYF
-	-	TRBV19	TRBJ2-7	TGTGCCAGTAGTACTGGACTTCGCTACGAGCAGTACTTC	CASSTGLRYEQYF
-	-	TRBV19	TRBJ1-2	TGTGCCAGTAGTACGGCAGGGAGCGGCTACACCTTC	CASSTAGSGYTF
-	-	TRBV6-1	TRBJ2-2	TGTGCCAGCAGTGGATTAACTAGGAGCTCCGGGGAGCTGTTTTTT	CASSGLTRSSGELFF
-	-	TRBV5-1	TRBJ2-7	TGCGCCAGCAGCAATGGACACAACTTTAACGGGCAGTACTTC	CASSNGHNFNGQYF
-	-	TRBV30	TRBJ2-1	TGTGCCTGGAGTGTTTTCGATGAGCAGTTCTTC	CAWSVFDEQFF
-	-	TRBV27	TRBJ2-7	TGTGCCAGCAGGCGAAACGCACTAGTCCACGAGCAGTACTTC	CASRRNALVHEQYF
TRBD1	-	TRBV2	TRBJ2-3	TGTGCCAGCAAGGGACAGGGGGCGCGGGCCGATACGCAGTATTTT	CASKGQGARADTQYF